This T cell receptor (beta chain) is from a study of cytomegalovirus exposure and HLA in healthy donors. The CDR3 totals 14 residues. Germline lookup yields CDR1 SSHAT and CDR2 FNYEAQ (reference sequence). The ends were cut back, 1 base at V and 6 bases at J, with 12 bases in the middle. The PCR employed 60 Vbeta primers together with 13 Jbeta primers. Under the authors' procedure: A follow-up analysis tallied about 88 million unique TCR beta chains, roughly 11 million shared. Here immunoSEQ multiplex PCR was the method, and the copy in TCRdb shows in-frame clones only, minus some. V and J calls and clone size are as listed in that table; D and trimming were resolved from the DNA. The table shows about 130,000 clones, with around 78% occurring only once.

The V call is TRBV7-7, the J call TRBJ1-1; D possibly corresponds to TRBD1 (5 bases). This receptor was taken from a man aged 45-65 years in good health and CMV-seronegative. Sequenced material: PBMCs. CDR3 sequence: CASSLETTGAEAFF. The CDR3 DNA reads TGTGCCAGCAGCTTAGAGACCACAGGAGCTGAAGCTTTCTTT.